These 32 T cell receptor beta chains were sequenced from one sample in a study of regulatory T cells in long-lasting Graves disease (dated by TCRdb to about 2021). Library prep was done by multiplex PCR. TCRdb records Illumina HiSeq 4000 as the sequencer. CDR3 regions were amplified by Arm-PCR with iRepertoire HTBI primers to construct TCR beta libraries. The public sequencing data were trimmed at Q25 with fastp and processed into clonotypes with MiXCR by TCRdb, which kept only in-frame beta chains. CDR3 protein duplicates are merged, each entry listing the most common genes and DNA. The sample contains 400,000 to 500,000 distinct CDR3 sequences, about 14% of them found a single time. Approximately 17% of the sample belongs to the ten largest clones. The time point label for this specimen denotes: newly diagnosed GD, antithyroid drugs for less than 3 months. For both TCR sequencing and RNA sequencing, RNA was extracted from PBMCs using TRIzol.

This sample was also put to use in a study of T cells in Graves' hyperthyroidism and ophthalmopathy.

The specimen was peripheral blood mononuclear cells (PBMCs), collected at new diagnosis, from a patient treated with antithyroid drugs. These receptors originate from a woman in her forties or fifties with Graves disease. Donor details come from another sample of the same person, matched by shared clones.

The V and J genes are TRBV20-1 and TRBJ1-4; D is unresolved. Germline CDR1 is DFQATT and CDR2 is SNEGSKA (reference sequence). The CDR3 sequence is 15 residues long. V dropped 0 bases and J dropped 8 bases, with 16 bases sitting between them. The CDR3 DNA sequence: TGCAGTGCTAGAGATTCAAACGGGGTGGAAGAAAAACTGTTTTTT. This translates into CSARDSNGVEEKLFF.

There are many counts of this clonotype. The chain carries TRBV6-1 and TRBJ2-7; the D is unclear. The ends were cut back, 4 bases at V and 0 bases at J, with 10 bases in the middle. Germline V gene data show CDR1 as MNHNS and CDR2 as SASEGT. The CDR3 covers 14 residues. CDR3 sequence reads: CASSAAVPSYEQYF. CDR3 coding DNA: TGTGCCAGCAGTGCCGCCGTCCCCTCCTACGAGCAGTACTTC.

This clonotype has just a few counts. The chain links TRBV19 to TRBJ1-2; 9 bases agree with TRBD1. CDR3 size: 15 residues. Germline V gene data show CDR1 as LNHDA and CDR2 as SQIVND (reference sequence). The J segment lost 6 bases and the V segment lost 5 bases, leaving 10 bases of the junction unmatched. The DNA of the CDR3 is TGTGCCAGTAGTCCACAGGGGGCTGAGGAGAATGGCTACACCTTC. Encoded protein: CASSPQGAEENGYTF.

This clonotype was seen repeatedly, ten times or more. This sequence joins TRBV5-1 and TRBJ2-1; 9 bases are shared with TRBD2. J lost 4 bases, V lost 3 bases, and 8 bases had no gene match. The CDR3 is made up of 16 amino acids. Germline V CDR1 and CDR2: SGHRS, YFSETQ. CDR3: CASSSGWREGYNEQFF. CDR3 nucleotides: TGCGCCAGCAGCTCGGGGTGGCGGGAGGGATACAATGAGCAGTTCTTC.

The sample holds a few counts of this clonotype. The chain recombines TRBV9 with TRBJ2-2; D gene ambiguous. The germline V and J ends were trimmed by 2 bases and 6 bases, with 5 bases remaining between them. The CDR3 is made up of 12 amino acids. The germline V gene encodes CDR1 SGDLS and CDR2 YYNGEE. CDR3 sequence reads: CASSVSPGELFF. CDR3 DNA sequence: TGTGCCAGCAGCGTTTCGCCCGGGGAGCTGTTTTTT.

Concerning this clonotype itself: A read error is the likely source, as a far larger clone sits one nucleotide away. Given the absence of the conserved phenylalanine or tryptophan at the CDR3 end, a read error is likely. The chain employs TRBV3-1 and TRBJ2-4; no firm D call. V lost 0 bases to trimming and J lost 0 bases, with 3 bases between them. Germline CDR1 is LGHDT and CDR2 is YNNKEL (reference sequence). The CDR3 spans 14 residues. DNA of the CDR3: TGTGCCAGCAGCCAAGATCTAGCCAAAAACATTCAGTACCTC. Translating gives CASSQDLAKNIQYL.

In its sample, this clonotype was seen many times. CDR3 amino acids: CASSLWSSGYYEQYF. CDR3 in DNA: TGTGCCAGCAGCTTATGGTCTAGCGGATACTACGAGCAGTACTTC. The chain has TRBV7-9 and TRBJ2-7; TRBD2 agrees at 7 bases. The germline V gene encodes CDR1 SEHNR and CDR2 FQNEAQ (reference sequence). This CDR3 comprises 15 residues. Trimming at V came to 2 bases and at J to 3 bases, leaving 7 bases not matched to a gene.

This clonotype was seen at least ten times. The V and J genes are TRBV9 and TRBJ2-3; TRBD1 matches at 7 bases. CDR1 is SGDLS and CDR2 is YYNGEE in the germline V gene. The CDR3 extends over 16 amino acids. V was clipped by 3 bases and J by 2 bases; unmatched bases: 9. In DNA form, the CDR3 reads TGTGCCAGCAGCGAGTCGACAGGGAGCACCACAGATACGCAGTATTTT. It codes for CASSESTGSTTDTQYF.

On this clonotype itself: Possible read error: a much larger clone is one base away. J is TRBJ1-5 and V is TRBV2, with D perhaps matching TRBD1 (5 bases). This CDR3 is built from 13 residues. Germline V lookup: CDR1 SNHLY, CDR2 FYNNEI. V lost 1 base and J 6 bases, leaving 7 bases between the germline ends. The chain's CDR3 is CASSEERGQPQHF. The CDR3 DNA is TGTGCCAGCAGTGAAGAGAGGGGTCAGCCCCAGCATTTT.

In this sample, this clonotype turned up once. This may be a read error: a much more frequent sequence differs by one nucleotide. J is TRBJ2-7 and V is TRBV11-2; 7 positions agree with TRBD2. Per the germline V gene, CDR1 is SGHAT and CDR2 is FQNNGV. V trimming: 1 base; J trimming: 5 bases; junction bases outside the gene matches: 14. The CDR3 sequence is 17 residues long. CDR3 protein: CASSLGTTSPASDEQYF. In nucleotides, the CDR3 is TGTGCCAGCAGCTTAGGCACGACTAGCCCTGCCAGCGACGAGCAGTACTTC.

The chain employs TRBV19 and TRBJ2-1, with TRBD2 matching over 11 bases. The CDR3 totals 15 residues. The junction had 4 bases not matched to a gene; V was cut back by 4 bases and J by 5 bases. CDR1 LNHDA and CDR2 SQIVND come from the germline V gene (reference sequence). DNA for the CDR3: TGTGCCAGTAGTACTAGCGGGAGGTGGAACAATGAGCAGTTCTTC. Its translation is CASSTSGRWNNEQFF. The full variable domain, in which reference TRBV19 and TRBJ2-1 provide the parts outside the CDR3, is DGGITQSPKYLFRKEGQNVTLSCEQNLNHDAMYWYRQDPGQGLRLIYYSQIVNDFQKGDIAEGYSVSREKKESFPLTVTSAQKNPTAFYLCASSTSGRWNNEQFFGPGTRLTVL.

This clonotype was seen ten or more times. This sequence joins TRBV19 and TRBJ2-5; TRBD2 matches at 8 bases. With V trimmed by 5 bases and J by 3 bases, 11 bases remained unmatched. Germline V gene sequence: CDR1 LNHDA, CDR2 SQIVND (reference sequence). This CDR3 is 16 amino acids long. The CDR3 is CASSPIDLSGEETQYF. In DNA, the CDR3 is TGTGCCAGTAGTCCCATCGATCTTAGCGGGGAAGAGACCCAGTACTTC.

This clonotype was seen ten or more times. The chain employs TRBV6-4 and TRBJ2-7; D may be TRBD1 (5 bases). The V end was cut by 6 bases, the J end by 3 bases, with 21 bases between. In germline, CDR1 is MRHNA, CDR2 SNTAGT. The length of the CDR3 is 16 residues. The CDR3 DNA follows: TGTGCCAGCAGAGTACCTAGGACACGGAGAATCTACGAGCAGTACTTC. Amino acid sequence: CASRVPRTRRIYEQYF.

Regarding this clonotype: A far larger clone is off by one base, so a read error is likely. This sequence joins TRBV11-2 and TRBJ2-3, with D uncertain. TRBJ2-5 matches the DNA end more closely, so the J call is doubtful. Per the germline V gene, CDR1 is SGHAT and CDR2 is FQNNGV. The CDR3 has 14 amino acids. The CDR3 bases are TGTGCCAGCAGCCCACAGTACCCAAAAGATACCCAGTACTTC. As protein: CASSPQYPKDTQYF.

This sequence joins TRBV12-3 or TRBV12-4 and TRBJ2-1; D gene unclear. The CDR3 runs 15 residues. Trimming removed 6 bases from V and 8 bases from J, with 20 bases in between. CDR3: CASRGLASGMHEQFF. The DNA for the CDR3 is TGTGCCAGCAGGGGGTTGGCTAGTGGGATGCATGAGCAGTTCTTC.

In DNA form, the CDR3 reads TGCGCCAGCAGCTTGCGAGGACGCGAGGCTTTCTTT. Translated, it gives CASSLRGREAFF. The chain is built from TRBV5-1 and TRBJ1-1; D not certain. The CDR3 runs 12 residues. The V end was cut by 1 base, the J end by 11 bases, with 12 bases between. Germline values: CDR1 SGHRS, CDR2 YFSETQ.

Ten or more counts support this clonotype. This rearrangement joins TRBV30 to TRBJ1-2, with 10 bases identical to TRBD1. V lost 4 bases, J lost 1 base, and 15 bases stayed unmatched. Germline CDR1 reads GTSNPN; CDR2 reads SVGIG (reference sequence). The CDR3 spans 18 residues. The CDR3 nucleotides read TGTGCCTGGAATCGCGATAAGTCCGGGACAGGGGATAACTATGGCTACACCTTC. This gives the protein CAWNRDKSGTGDNYGYTF.

The chain couples TRBV4-1 to TRBJ2-7; D gene ambiguous. The CDR3 is made up of 15 amino acids. Trimming took 1 base from V and 3 from J, leaving 13 bases between them. CDR1 and CDR2 from the germline V gene are MGHRA and YSYEKL. The CDR3 loop is CASSQGLGKSYEQYF. CDR3 coding DNA: TGCGCCAGCAGCCAAGGGTTAGGGAAAAGCTACGAGCAGTACTTC.

This clonotype was seen more than once but under ten times. This chain joins TRBV7-9 and TRBJ2-2; D remains unclear. The CDR3 contains 16 residues. Trimming stripped 4 bases from V and 0 bases from J, with 12 bases between. The germline CDR1 and CDR2 sequences are SEHNR and FQNEAQ (reference sequence). Here the CDR3 DNA reads TGTGCCAGCAGCTCCCAGACTCCTCCGAACACCGGGGAGCTGTTTTTT. The encoded protein is CASSSQTPPNTGELFF.

This clonotype was picked up many times. V gene TRBV6-1 combines with J gene TRBJ1-2; D gene unclear. The CDR3 has 16 amino acids. Trimming shortened V by 5 bases and J by 0 bases, and 16 bases separated the two germline ends. The germline V gene has CDR1 MNHNS and CDR2 SASEGT. This chain's CDR3 is CASSNNPRGTNYGYTF. For the CDR3, the DNA is TGTGCCAGCAGTAACAACCCACGGGGTACTAACTATGGCTACACCTTC.

This clonotype has only a few counts. The chain combines TRBV27 with TRBJ2-7; 12 bases line up with TRBD2. Germline V gives CDR1 MNHEY, CDR2 SMNVEV (reference sequence). Trimming removed 6 bases from V and 1 base from J; junction bases left unmatched: 10. This CDR3 has 17 amino acids. The CDR3 nucleotides read TGTGCCAGCAGCCCCCCCGGACTAGCGGGACGATCCTACGAGCAGTACTTC. This gives the protein CASSPPGLAGRSYEQYF.

This clonotype has only a few counts. As DNA, the CDR3 is TGTGCCAGCTCACCACCGAAAGGGCCCCAAGAGACCCAGTACTTC. Amino acid sequence: CASSPPKGPQETQYF. The chain joins TRBV18 to TRBJ2-5; D is ambiguous. This CDR3 region has 15 residues. Trimming stripped 0 bases from V and 1 base from J, with 9 bases between. Germline CDR1 is KGHSH and CDR2 is LQKENI.

The table lists this clonotype with many counts. The V and J genes are TRBV7-2 and TRBJ2-1; D is possibly TRBD1 or TRBD2 (5 bases each). From germline, CDR1 is SGHTA and CDR2 FQGNSA. Trimming took 4 bases from V and 5 from J, leaving 15 bases between them. CDR3 length: 15 amino acids. Here the CDR3 DNA reads TGTGCCAGCAGCTGGACTTCGGGACCTCACAATGAGCAGTTCTTC. This encodes CASSWTSGPHNEQFF.

The sample holds many counts of this clonotype. The junction shows a germline mismatch at one end, possibly a read error. J is TRBJ2-5 and V is TRBV28; a possible D gene is TRBD1 (6 bases). The germline gives CDR1 MDHEN, CDR2 SYDVKM. The CDR3 is 13 residues long. CDR3 residues: CASSPPGIQGLAF. The CDR3 DNA reads TGTGCCAGCAGTCCCCCAGGGATCCAGGGGCTGGCCTTC.

In the case of this clonotype: Likely a read error: the CDR3 ends without its conserved phenylalanine or tryptophan. The chain joins TRBV7-9 to TRBJ1-2; 7 bases map to TRBD1. The V gene end was trimmed by 4 bases and the J gene end by 6 bases; junction bases not matched to a gene: 11. There are 15 residues in the CDR3. Looked up from germline, CDR1 is SEHNR and CDR2 is FQNEAQ (reference sequence). As DNA, the CDR3 is TGTGCCAGCAGCTATTGGACAGGTTCCGCGGATGGCTACACCTGC. This sequence encodes CASSYWTGSADGYTC.

The V gene is TRBV3-1, the J gene TRBJ2-5, with D possibly being TRBD2 (6 bases). The CDR3 is 14 amino acids. The germline V and J ends were trimmed by 1 base and 9 bases, with 15 bases remaining between them. Germline V gene sequence: CDR1 LGHDT, CDR2 YNNKEL (reference sequence). CDR3: CASSQGNSGTAQYF. The CDR3 DNA reads TGTGCCAGCAGCCAAGGAAATAGCGGTACAGCCCAGTACTTC.

Ten or more counts support this clonotype. The chain links TRBV12-3 or TRBV12-4 to TRBJ2-7; 12 bases are shared with TRBD1. With 6 bases clipped from V and 7 bases from J, the junction kept 10 bases outside the gene matches. This CDR3 spans 15 amino acids. The CDR3 nucleotides read TGTGCCAGCAGCCCCCGGGACAGGGGGCGGAGGGAGCAGTACTTC. Translated: CASSPRDRGRREQYF.

Worth noting for this clonotype: Since a much larger clone is just one base distant, this may be a read error. The rearrangement joins TRBV6-1 to TRBJ2-7; TRBD1 matches 9 bases. CDR1 is MNHNS and CDR2 is SASEGT in the germline V gene. This CDR3 is 16 amino acids long. V trimming: 3 bases; J trimming: 0 bases; junction bases outside the gene matches: 6. The CDR3 loop is CASSDPGTGSSYEQYF. In DNA form, the CDR3 reads TGTGCCAGCAGTGACCCCGGGACAGGGTCCTCCTACGAGCAGTACTTC.

The chain uses TRBV5-1 and TRBJ2-2; 13 nucleotides agree with TRBD2. Germline lookup yields CDR1 SGHRS and CDR2 YFSETQ. After removal of 1 base from V and 3 bases from J, the junction contained 6 bases not matched to a gene. This CDR3 contains 18 residues. CDR3 sequence: CASSLTSGRALDTGELFF. For the CDR3, the DNA is TGCGCCAGCAGCTTGACTAGCGGGAGGGCCCTAGACACCGGGGAGCTGTTTTTT.

The DNA of the CDR3 is TGTGCCAGCAGCTTAGCATCCGTCTCTGGAAACACCATATATTTT. This codes for CASSLASVSGNTIYF. The chain recombines TRBV7-2 with TRBJ1-3; no definite D call. Looked up from germline, CDR1 is SGHTA and CDR2 is FQGNSA. V was pared by 0 bases and J by 0 bases, with 6 bases between. The CDR3 has 15 residues.

In its sample, this clonotype was seen many times. V gene TRBV18 combines with J gene TRBJ2-7; a weak D match, TRBD1 (6 bases). Trimming stripped 3 bases from V and 5 bases from J, with 17 bases between. The V gene's germline CDR1 is KGHSH and CDR2 LQKENI. The CDR3 is 15 residues long. The CDR3 loop is CASSPFPGTSNEQYF. The CDR3 DNA sequence: TGTGCCAGCTCACCCTTTCCAGGGACATCTAACGAGCAGTACTTC.

This clonotype was detected only a few times. The V gene is TRBV4-1, the J gene TRBJ2-2; D might be TRBD1 (6 bases). This CDR3 is 19 amino acids long. Trimming removed 1 base at V and 0 bases at J, with 18 bases between. Germline V gives CDR1 MGHRA, CDR2 YSYEKL. The CDR3 DNA reads as TGCGCCAGCAGCCAAGCCGCAGGACCCGGGACACCGAACACCGGGGAGCTGTTTTTT. This translates into CASSQAAGPGTPNTGELFF.